The clone carrying this T cell receptor beta chain appeared many times. Its cognate antigen is unknown. This specimen belongs to a study of early T cells in non-severe SARS-CoV-2 infection. As for the study in general: RNA in bulk from unsorted whole blood was sequenced, and chains were unpaired.

Whole-study results and caveats: In VDJdb matching, anti-spike CD8 responses were favored while private and CD4 specificities went missing.

Germline CDR1 reads DFQATT; CDR2 reads SNEGSKA (reference sequence). The V gene lost 3 bases and the J gene lost 4 bases, with 10 bases spanning the gap. This CDR3 region has 13 residues. In the library, individual cDNA molecules carried attached unique molecular identifiers. In TCRdb, the 5' RACE reads were re-called with MiXCR into one record per CDR3 protein. The repertoire holds 90,000 to 120,000 distinct CDR3 sequences, with roughly 10% as singletons. This clonotype originated in an adult who was a healthcare worker with PCR-confirmed SARS-CoV-2 infection or an uninfected control (not recorded which). The material sequenced was whole blood. The rearrangement joins TRBV20-1 to TRBJ1-5; D remains unclear. The CDR3 DNA sequence: TGCAGTGCTAGTGCGGAGGAGAATCAGCCCCAGCATTTT. Encoded protein: CSASAEENQPQHF.